What follows are 29 T cell receptor beta chains derived from one specimen sequenced in a study of regulatory T cells in long-lasting Graves disease. Assembly of TCR beta libraries relied on iRepertoire HTBI primers together with Arm-PCR of CDR3 regions. TCRdb processed the multiplex PCR reads anew with MiXCR; each CDR3 protein has one entry. The sample consists of 200,000 to 250,000 distinct CDR3 sequences, roughly 19% of them appearing once. Documented time point: newly diagnosed GD, antithyroid drugs for less than 3 months. PBMC-extracted RNA yielded the TCR library. This sample was also put to use in a study of T cells in Graves' hyperthyroidism and ophthalmopathy.

The source material was peripheral blood mononuclear cells (PBMCs), sampled at new diagnosis, from a patient treated with antithyroid drugs. These TCRs come from a woman younger than 45 with Graves disease.

This clonotype is labeled medium-sized. The chain combines TRBV30 with TRBJ1-2; D is ambiguous. This CDR3 has 12 residues. Germline CDR1 reads GTSNPN; CDR2 reads SVGIG (reference sequence). Trimming left V 2 bases short and J 3 bases short, with 7 bases between. DNA for the CDR3: TGTGCCTGGAGTAGTCAGGACTATGGCTACACCTTC. Translating gives CAWSSQDYGYTF. The full variable domain, in which reference TRBV30 and TRBJ1-2 provide the parts outside the CDR3, is SQTIHQWPATLVQPVGSPLSLECTVEGTSNPNLYWYRQAAGRGLQLLFYSVGIGQISSEVPQNLSASRPQDRQFILSSKKLLLSDSGFYLCAWSSQDYGYTFGSGTRLTVV.

The chain recombines TRBV12-3 or TRBV12-4 with TRBJ2-5, with TRBD1 matching 9 bases. V dropped 6 bases and J dropped 5; count of bases not matched to a gene: 10. The length of the CDR3 is 15 residues. Written as DNA, the CDR3 is TGTGCCAGCAGCCCCGGCCACAGGGGGCCGGAGACCCAGTACTTC. This codes for CASSPGHRGPETQYF.

This clonotype was seen at least ten times. The CDR3, as DNA: TGTGCCAGCAGTGAATTGGGTCTTCCATCACCTGGAAACACCATATATTTT. Protein sequence: CASSELGLPSPGNTIYF. This chain joins TRBV6-1 and TRBJ1-3; D remains ambiguous. Germline CDR1 MNHNS, CDR2 SASEGT. CDR3 length: 17 amino acids. Trimming removed 2 bases from V and 2 bases from J, with 16 bases in between.

The table lists this clonotype with many counts. The rearrangement uses TRBV2 and TRBJ1-4; weak D call: TRBD1 (5 bases). V shed 7 bases and J shed 4 bases, with 19 bases lying between them. The CDR3 loop spans 16 amino acids. CDR1 SNHLY and CDR2 FYNNEI come from the germline V gene. The CDR3 coding sequence is TGTGCCAGCAAGGGGCGTGTATCCCCCTTTAATGAAAAACTGTTTTTT. Translating gives CASKGRVSPFNEKLFF. The full variable domain, with the rest looked up from reference TRBV2 and TRBJ1-4, is EPEVTQTPSHQVTQMGQEVILRCVPISNHLYFYWYRQILGQKVEFLVSFYNNEISEKSEIFDDQFSVERPDGSNFTLKIRSTKLEDSAMYFCASKGRVSPFNEKLFFGSGTQLSVL.

This clonotype came up a few times. The rearrangement joins TRBV4-1 to TRBJ2-3, with 7 bases that match TRBD2. The trim removed 1 base at V and 3 bases at J, leaving 10 bases unmatched. The germline V gene has CDR1 MGHRA and CDR2 YSYEKL. The CDR3 has 17 residues. The DNA for the CDR3 is TGCGCCAGCAGCCAAGGTTCTTCTAGCGGTATTACAGATACGCAGTATTTT. It is translated as CASSQGSSSGITDTQYF.

The chain uses TRBV19 and TRBJ2-2; D is tentatively TRBD1 or TRBD2 (5 bases each). Germline V CDR1 and CDR2: LNHDA, SQIVND (reference sequence). The CDR3 runs 15 residues. V was pared by 5 bases and J by 3 bases, with 13 bases between. CDR3 DNA: TGTGCCAGTAGTCGTCGGGGCTCGGACACCGGGGAGCTGTTTTTT. Translating gives CASSRRGSDTGELFF.

This clonotype came up many times. The V and J genes are TRBV5-4 and TRBJ2-3; D unresolved. This CDR3 spans 12 amino acids. Trimming removed 0 bases from V and 10 bases from J, with 9 bases in between. Germline V gene data show CDR1 as SGHNT and CDR2 as YYREEE (reference sequence). CDR3 DNA: TGTGCCAGCAGCTTGGTTGGCAAGGCGCAGTATTTT. Its protein product is CASSLVGKAQYF.

Ten or more counts support this clonotype. This chain links TRBV28 with TRBJ2-7, with TRBD1 matching over 7 bases. The trim removed 6 bases at V and 2 bases at J, leaving 13 bases unmatched. Germline-derived CDR1 and CDR2 are MDHEN and SYDVKM. This CDR3 comprises 16 residues. CDR3 DNA: TGTGCCAGCAGCACCTCCGAGACAGGGTTCCCCTACGAGCAGTACTTC. It translates to CASSTSETGFPYEQYF.

The genes are TRBV12-3 or TRBV12-4 and TRBJ2-5; D may match TRBD1 or TRBD2 (6 bases each). The CDR3 length is 15 residues. The germline V and J ends were trimmed by 4 bases and 5 bases, with 17 bases remaining between them. The CDR3 DNA sequence: TGTGCCAGCAGTTGGGTTGGGGGGCCCCAGGAGACCCAGTACTTC. Translating gives CASSWVGGPQETQYF.

This clonotype came up many times. The junction departs from the called germline gene at one end, perhaps through a read error. The gene calls are TRBV4-1 and TRBJ1-1; D remains unclear. Germline lookup yields CDR1 MGHRA and CDR2 YSYEKL. This CDR3 contains 17 residues. The CDR3 spells CASSQVGVTLRETEAFF. CDR3 nucleotide sequence: TGTGCCAGCAGCCAGGTCGGGGTGACCTTGAGGGAGACTGAAGCTTTCTTT.

The gene calls are TRBV27 and TRBJ1-5; D gene uncertain. The CDR3 consists of 9 residues. Germline-derived CDR1 and CDR2 are MNHEY and SMNVEV (reference sequence). Trimming left V 5 bases short and J 9 bases short, with 2 bases between. The CDR3 nucleotides are TGTGCCAGCAGTCCGCCCCAGCATTTT. Its translation is CASSPPQHF.

This clonotype has a count of ten or more. The rearrangement links TRBV9 to TRBJ2-1; TRBD2 agrees at 11 bases. Germline assignment: CDR1 SGDLS and CDR2 YYNGEE. The V gene end was trimmed by 5 bases and the J gene end by 5 bases; junction bases not matched to a gene: 3. The CDR3 loop spans 14 amino acids. The CDR3 DNA reads as TGTGCCAGCAGGCCGGGACTAGCGGACAATGAGCAGTTCTTC. Encoded protein: CASRPGLADNEQFF. Drawing the rest from reference TRBV9 and TRBJ2-1, the complete variable domain is DSGVTQTPKHLITATGQRVTLRCSPRSGDLSVYWYQQSLDQGLQFLIQYYNGEERAKGNILERFSAQQFPDLHSELNLSSLELGDSALYFCASRPGLADNEQFFGPGTRLTVL.

This clonotype was seen repeatedly, ten times or more. This chain joins TRBV29-1 and TRBJ2-7, with 11 bases identical to TRBD2. Trimming cost V 3 bases and J 2 bases; bases outside gene matches: 0. The CDR3 runs 13 residues. The germline CDR1 and CDR2 sequences are SQVTM and ANQGSEA. The CDR3 DNA is TGCAGCGTTGAGACTAGCGGGACCTACGAGCAGTACTTC. Translating it yields CSVETSGTYEQYF.

This clonotype was counted many times. The J gene is TRBJ1-2, the V gene TRBV3-1, with TRBD1 as a possible D gene (6 bases). The CDR3 spans 13 residues. Germline V gene sequence: CDR1 LGHDT, CDR2 YNNKEL (reference sequence). V shed 1 base and J shed 8 bases, with 11 bases lying between them. In DNA, the CDR3 is TGTGCCAGCAGCCAAGCAACAGGGTCAGGCTACACCTTC. Its translation: CASSQATGSGYTF.

This clonotype was found many times. This chain links TRBV11-3 with TRBJ2-2; TRBD1 might be the D (6 bases). Trimming pared 3 bases from V and 2 bases from J, leaving 16 bases between. Germline loops: CDR1 SGHNT, CDR2 YENEEA. The CDR3 is 17 residues long. The CDR3 DNA sequence: TGTGCCAGCAGCTTCAGTCCTGGACAGTTCAACACCGGGGAGCTGTTTTTT. Protein product: CASSFSPGQFNTGELFF. Full variable domain (rest looked up from reference TRBV11-3 and TRBJ2-2): EAGVVQSPRYKIIEKKQPVAFWCNPISGHNTLYWYLQNLGQGPELLIRYENEEAVDDSQLPKDRFSAERLKGVDSTLKIQPAELGDSAVYLCASSFSPGQFNTGELFFGEGSRLTVL.

This clonotype came up many times. The V call is TRBV12-3 or TRBV12-4, the J call TRBJ1-1; D might be TRBD1 (5 bases). This CDR3 region has 16 residues. V dropped 5 bases and J dropped 1 base, with 17 bases sitting between them. DNA for the CDR3: TGTGCCAGCAGTCCGGACAAAGACGGCCGGAACACTGAAGCTTTCTTT. This codes for CASSPDKDGRNTEAFF.

This clonotype has a count of ten or more. This chain links TRBV7-9 with TRBJ1-4, with TRBD1 matching 9 bases. The CDR3 is 16 residues long. Germline V gene sequence: CDR1 SEHNR, CDR2 FQNEAQ (reference sequence). The ends lost 5 bases at V and 7 bases at J; junction bases unmatched: 11. The CDR3 DNA reads as TGTGCCAGCAGCCCAACCGAGGACAGGGGAAGTGAAAAACTGTTTTTT. Its protein is CASSPTEDRGSEKLFF.

To note about this clonotype: This may arise from a read error, as a much more abundant clone is one base away. The chain employs TRBV30 and TRBJ2-7, with 8 bases matching TRBD2. The germline gives CDR1 GTSNPN, CDR2 SVGIG (reference sequence). V lost 8 bases to trimming and J lost 1 base; unmatched junction nucleotides: 1. CDR3 length: 11 residues. CDR3 in DNA: TGTGCCCGGGGGGGGTCCTACGAGCAGTACTTC. Its translation: CARGGSYEQYF.

The chain joins TRBV28 to TRBJ1-6; 9 bases line up with TRBD1. The V gene end was trimmed by 6 bases and the J gene end by 7 bases; junction bases not matched to a gene: 4. CDR1 is MDHEN and CDR2 is SYDVKM in the germline V gene. There are 14 residues in the CDR3. The DNA for the CDR3 is TGTGCCAGCAGACTAGGACAGGGGAATTCACCCCTCCACTTT. It specifies CASRLGQGNSPLHF.

This clonotype was counted once. The chain joins TRBV20-1 to TRBJ1-4, with 8 bases fitting TRBD1. The V gene's germline CDR1 is DFQATT and CDR2 SNEGSKA (reference sequence). This CDR3 contains 16 residues. Trimming cost V 6 bases and J 3 bases; bases outside gene matches: 12. The CDR3 DNA follows: TGCAGTGCCGCTCGACAGGGGTTTAGGGCTAATGAAAAACTGTTTTTT. The encoded protein is CSAARQGFRANEKLFF.

This clonotype was counted between two and nine times. The V and J genes are TRBV29-1 and TRBJ1-2; D gene unclear. V was clipped by 4 bases and J by 3 bases, with 24 bases between them. The CDR3 totals 17 residues. Germline V lookup: CDR1 SQVTM, CDR2 ANQGSEA. In DNA, the CDR3 is TGCAGCGTTGCGGCTGGAGGATCATCTAACTATGACTATGGCTACACCTTC. Encoded protein: CSVAAGGSSNYDYGYTF.

Ten or more counts support this clonotype. The V and J genes are TRBV2 and TRBJ2-1, with D perhaps TRBD1 (5 bases). The CDR3 contains 15 residues. Germline V gene sequence: CDR1 SNHLY, CDR2 FYNNEI. Deletions cut 6 bases from V and 3 bases from J, with 15 bases between. CDR3 in DNA: TGTGCCAGCAGAGACACCCAGGGATTCTACAATGAGCAGTTCTTC. It encodes CASRDTQGFYNEQFF.

The gene calls are TRBV2 and TRBJ1-4; 11 bases fit TRBD1. This CDR3 is 21 amino acids long. The V gene end was trimmed by 7 bases and the J gene end by 7 bases; junction bases not matched to a gene: 26. Germline CDR1 and CDR2: SNHLY and FYNNEI. The CDR3: CASTDRPHRNTGTGGGEKLFF. CDR3 DNA: TGTGCCAGCACCGACCGACCCCACCGGAACACCGGGACAGGGGGGGGTGAAAAACTGTTTTTT.

The sample holds many counts of this clonotype. The chain uses TRBV20-1 and TRBJ2-1, with D hard to call. Germline loops: CDR1 DFQATT, CDR2 SNEGSKA (reference sequence). Trimming cost V 0 bases and J 5 bases, with 11 bases left between them. The CDR3 contains 14 residues. The CDR3 reads CSARDRARNNEQFF. The CDR3 nucleotides read TGCAGTGCTAGAGATCGAGCGAGGAACAATGAGCAGTTCTTC.

This clonotype was found many times. The rearrangement links TRBV27 to TRBJ1-2, with D possibly being TRBD1 (5 bases). The CDR3 contains 12 residues. Per the germline V gene, CDR1 is MNHEY and CDR2 is SMNVEV (reference sequence). The V and J ends lost 6 bases and 5 bases respectively, with 10 bases between them. The CDR3 sequence: CASSPEGYGYTF. CDR3 DNA: TGTGCCAGCAGCCCCGAGGGGTATGGCTACACCTTC.

A few counts support this clonotype. V gene TRBV30 combines with J gene TRBJ1-6; TRBD1 is a possible D gene (6 bases). The V gene's germline CDR1 is GTSNPN and CDR2 SVGIG (reference sequence). V dropped 4 bases and J dropped 8 bases, with 30 bases sitting between them. The CDR3 covers 19 residues. CDR3 nucleotides: TGTGCCTGGAAAAAATTTCGGTCAGGGGCCCTCCCGAGCGATTCACCCCTCCACTTT. Its protein product is CAWKKFRSGALPSDSPLHF.

This clonotype was detected ten times or more. V is TRBV30 and J is TRBJ2-3; no reliable D call. The CDR3 extends over 13 amino acids. Germline CDR1 GTSNPN, CDR2 SVGIG (reference sequence). Between the trimmed V and J ends, which lost 5 bases and 3 bases, there was a span of 12 bases. The CDR3, as DNA: TGTGCCTGGGCCTCCCAAGGGACAGATACGCAGTATTTT. It specifies CAWASQGTDTQYF.

This clonotype has at least ten counts. The chain recombines TRBV11-2 with TRBJ2-1; D gene uncertain. Deletions cut 0 bases from V and 3 bases from J, with 18 bases between. This CDR3 region has 18 residues. Germline CDR1 and CDR2: SGHAT and FQNNGV. The chain's CDR3 is CASSLDRAVELIYNEQFF. The CDR3 DNA reads TGTGCCAGCAGCTTAGATAGGGCGGTTGAACTTATCTACAATGAGCAGTTCTTC. The full variable domain, rest sourced from reference TRBV11-2 and TRBJ2-1, is EAGVAQSPRYKIIEKRQSVAFWCNPISGHATLYWYQQILGQGPKLLIQFQNNGVVDDSQLPKDRFSAERLKGVDSTLKIQPAKLEDSAVYLCASSLDRAVELIYNEQFFGPGTRLTVL.

This clonotype came up many times. The rearrangement links TRBV6-5 to TRBJ1-5, with a weak D call TRBD1 (5 bases). The germline V gene has CDR1 MNHEY and CDR2 SVGAGI. Deletions cut 4 bases from V and 11 bases from J, with 12 bases between. The CDR3 extends over 12 amino acids. The CDR3 DNA sequence: TGTGCCAGCAGTTGGGGGGAAAAGGCCCAGCATTTT. Residues: CASSWGEKAQHF.